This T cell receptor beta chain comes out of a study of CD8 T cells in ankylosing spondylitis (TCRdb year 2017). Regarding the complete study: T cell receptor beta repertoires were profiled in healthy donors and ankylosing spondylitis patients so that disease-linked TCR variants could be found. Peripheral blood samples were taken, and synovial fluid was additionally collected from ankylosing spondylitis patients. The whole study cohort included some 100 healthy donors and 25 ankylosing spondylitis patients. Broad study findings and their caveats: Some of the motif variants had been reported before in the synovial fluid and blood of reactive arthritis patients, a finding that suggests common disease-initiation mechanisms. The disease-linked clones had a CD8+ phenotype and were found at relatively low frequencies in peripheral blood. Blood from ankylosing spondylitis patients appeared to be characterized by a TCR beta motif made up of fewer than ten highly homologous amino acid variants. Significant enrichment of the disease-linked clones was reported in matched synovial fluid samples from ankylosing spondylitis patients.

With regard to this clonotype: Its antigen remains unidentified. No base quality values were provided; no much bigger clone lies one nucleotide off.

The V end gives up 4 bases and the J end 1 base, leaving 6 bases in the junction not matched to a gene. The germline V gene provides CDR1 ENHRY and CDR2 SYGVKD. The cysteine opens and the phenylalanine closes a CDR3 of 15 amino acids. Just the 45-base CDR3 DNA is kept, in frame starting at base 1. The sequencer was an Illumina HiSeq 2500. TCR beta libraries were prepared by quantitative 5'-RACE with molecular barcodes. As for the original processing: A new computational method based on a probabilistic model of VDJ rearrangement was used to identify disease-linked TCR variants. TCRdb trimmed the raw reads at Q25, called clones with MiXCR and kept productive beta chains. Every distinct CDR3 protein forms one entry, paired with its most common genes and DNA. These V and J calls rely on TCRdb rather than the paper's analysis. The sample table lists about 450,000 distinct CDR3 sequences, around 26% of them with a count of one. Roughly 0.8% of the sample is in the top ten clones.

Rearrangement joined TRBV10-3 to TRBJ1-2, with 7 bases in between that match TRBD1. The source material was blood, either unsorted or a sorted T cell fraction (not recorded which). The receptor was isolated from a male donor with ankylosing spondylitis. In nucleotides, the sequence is TGTGCCATCAGTGCCTCGACAGGGAATAACTATGGCTACACCTTC. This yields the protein CAISASTGNNYGYTF.